This T cell receptor beta chain was recovered during a study of identical twins. CDR1 and CDR2 (germline): MNHEY, SVGAGI. Trimming took 2 bases from V and 6 from J, leaving 5 bases between them. This CDR3 is 11 amino acids long. The cDNA had a unique molecular identifier and a template-switch universal primer site. TCRdb recomputed calls from the 5' RACE reads with MiXCR, one row per CDR3 protein. This table has around 300,000 distinct CDR3 sequences, about 8.1% appearing once. In addition, the sample was reused for a study of yellow fever vaccine responses in identical twins.

The sequence derives from a woman aged 18 to 35 in good health. The chain recombines TRBV6-5 with TRBJ2-7; D call uncertain. The source material was memory (CD45RO+) T cells sorted from blood. Here the CDR3 DNA reads TGTGCCAGCAGTTACCTCTCCGAGCAGTACTTC. Protein sequence: CASSYLSEQYF.